Shown below are 26 T cell receptor beta chains from a single sample sequenced in a study of patients and donors after allogeneic stem cell transplantation. TCRdb ran MiXCR on the RT-PCR reads and lists one entry per CDR3 protein. The data show roughly 9,900 distinct CDR3 sequences, roughly 21% seen once. Input material: blood, either unsorted or a sorted T cell fraction (not recorded which). Every receptor here comes from a human donor who was either an allogeneic HSCT recipient or a stem cell or donor lymphocyte infusion donor (not recorded which). It is not recorded whose cells these are; they may come from a transplant donor.

In this sample, this clonotype turned up many times. This rearrangement joins TRBV3-1 to TRBJ1-6; a possible D gene is TRBD1 (6 bases). There are 17 residues in the CDR3. In germline, CDR1 is LGHDT, CDR2 YNNKEL (reference sequence). V was pared by 4 bases and J by 4 bases, with 17 bases between. The CDR3 nucleotides are TGTGCCAGCAGCCTCGAAGGGACACCAAAATATAATTCACCCCTCCACTTT. Translated: CASSLEGTPKYNSPLHF.

Written as DNA, the CDR3 is TGTGCCAGCAGCTCGGGACTCTCCTACGAGCAGTACTTC. Amino acids: CASSSGLSYEQYF. V usage is TRBV13 and J usage is TRBJ2-7; a weak D match, TRBD2 (6 bases). Between the trimmed V and J ends, which lost 4 bases and 0 bases, there was a span of 7 bases. The CDR3 has 13 amino acids. Germline assignment: CDR1 PRHDT and CDR2 FYEKMQ (reference sequence).

The J gene is TRBJ1-5, the V gene TRBV6-6; the match to TRBD1 covers 7 bases. Trimming at V came to 6 bases and at J to 2 bases, leaving 7 bases not matched to a gene. Germline CDR1 is MNHNY and CDR2 is SVGAGI (reference sequence). The CDR3 has 15 amino acids. CDR3 coding DNA: TGTGCCAGCAGGGTCAGGGGGATGGGCAATCAGCCCCAGCATTTT. It translates to CASRVRGMGNQPQHF.

This sequence joins TRBV6-1 and TRBJ1-2; weak D call: TRBD1 (5 bases). Per germline, CDR1 MNHNS and CDR2 SASEGT. The CDR3 has 14 amino acids. The germline V and J ends were trimmed by 8 bases and 2 bases, with 15 bases remaining between them. In DNA, the CDR3 is TGTGCCAGCGAGGACCGGGGGACCAACTATGGCTACACCTTC. It is translated as CASEDRGTNYGYTF.

This clonotype was recorded a few times. This rearrangement joins TRBV3-1 to TRBJ1-6; TRBD1 matches at 7 bases. Per germline, CDR1 LGHDT and CDR2 YNNKEL (reference sequence). V dropped 5 bases and J dropped 0; count of bases not matched to a gene: 10. CDR3 length: 18 amino acids. The CDR3 region has the DNA TGTGCCAGCAGCGAGGGCCTCAGGGGGAGCTCCTATAATTCACCCCTCCACTTT. Residues: CASSEGLRGSSYNSPLHF.

This clonotype was counted between two and nine times. The chain employs TRBV19 and TRBJ1-5; D gene uncertain. Between the trimmed V and J ends, which lost 6 bases and 2 bases, there was a span of 14 bases. The CDR3 spans 15 residues. From germline, CDR1 is LNHDA and CDR2 SQIVND (reference sequence). The CDR3 spells CASRPGTRGNQPQHF. CDR3 bases: TGTGCCAGTAGGCCAGGAACCCGCGGCAATCAGCCCCAGCATTTT.

The chain employs TRBV5-1 and TRBJ1-4; D gene unclear. CDR1 is SGHRS and CDR2 is YFSETQ in the germline V gene. V gave up 4 bases and J gave up 0 bases, with 10 bases separating them. The CDR3 contains 15 residues. The CDR3 DNA is TGCGCCAGCAGCCCCATTTCTGCAACTAATGAAAAACTGTTTTTT. Translation: CASSPISATNEKLFF.

The chain couples TRBV7-9 to TRBJ2-7, with D possibly being TRBD1 or TRBD2 (6 bases each). Germline V CDR1 and CDR2: SEHNR, FQNEAQ (reference sequence). This CDR3 region has 16 residues. Trimming removed 4 bases from V and 6 bases from J, with 22 bases in between. Written as DNA, the CDR3 is TGTGCCAGCAGCTCCTTCCCAGGCTCGGGGGCACTCGAGCAGTACTTC. The encoded protein is CASSSFPGSGALEQYF.

The CDR3 nucleotides are TGTGCCAGCAGCAAAAGGAGGGGACAGCCCCAGCATTTT. It translates to CASSKRRGQPQHF. The rearrangement uses TRBV21-1 and TRBJ1-5. TRBV21-1 is described as a pseudogene. This CDR3 contains 13 residues.

The rearrangement uses TRBV6-5 and TRBJ1-6; D gene unclear. The CDR3 covers 14 residues. Germline-derived CDR1 and CDR2 are MNHEY and SVGAGI. The V and J ends lost 5 bases and 7 bases respectively, with 12 bases between them. This CDR3 reads CASSRSQVNSPLHF. In DNA form, the CDR3 reads TGTGCCAGCAGTCGCTCCCAAGTGAATTCACCCCTCCACTTT.

In this sample, this clonotype turned up a few times. The chain couples TRBV5-1 to TRBJ2-3, with 13 bases aligning to TRBD2. Germline assignment: CDR1 SGHRS and CDR2 YFSETQ. The CDR3 is 15 residues long. The V gene end was trimmed by 3 bases and the J gene end by 7 bases; junction bases not matched to a gene: 5. The CDR3 DNA follows: TGCGCCAGCAGCTGGACTAGCGGGGGTGAGAATACGCAGTATTTT. Protein: CASSWTSGGENTQYF.

This chain connects TRBV27 to TRBJ2-1; TRBD2 might be the D (6 bases). The germline V gene has CDR1 MNHEY and CDR2 SMNVEV (reference sequence). The ends were cut back, 3 bases at V and 0 bases at J, with 12 bases in the middle. This CDR3 is built from 16 residues. The DNA of the CDR3 is TGTGCCAGCAGTTTCGGGACTCCGAGCTCCTACAATGAGCAGTTCTTC. Translation: CASSFGTPSSYNEQFF.

In its sample, this clonotype was seen many times. The V call is TRBV7-9, the J call TRBJ2-1; D could derive from TRBD1 or TRBD2 (5 bases each). Germline CDR1 is SEHNR and CDR2 is FQNEAQ (reference sequence). The CDR3 runs 14 residues. Trimming cost V 5 bases and J 5 bases, with 13 bases left between them. CDR3 protein: CASSTEGRNNEQFF. CDR3 in DNA: TGTGCCAGCAGCACCGAGGGACGGAACAATGAGCAGTTCTTC.

This clonotype has more than one count but fewer than ten. The CDR3 loop is CAISNRDTDTQYF. CDR3 bases: TGTGCCATCTCAAACAGGGACACAGATACGCAGTATTTT. The V call is TRBV10-3, the J call TRBJ2-3; TRBD1 is a possible D gene (6 bases). Trimming removed 8 bases from V and 2 bases from J, with 11 bases in between. CDR1 is ENHRY, CDR2 SYGVKD, per germline. The CDR3 contains 13 residues.

Worth noting for this clonotype: The junction departs from germline at one end; a sequencing error may be responsible. The chain links TRBV12-3 or TRBV12-4 to TRBJ2-1; TRBD1 agrees at 12 bases. CDR3 length equals 15 residues. The CDR3 nucleotides read TGTGCCAGCAGTTCCGGGACAGGGGGCTACAAAGAGCAGTTCTTC. It codes for CASSSGTGGYKEQFF.

This clonotype was seen only a few times. The chain links TRBV19 to TRBJ2-1; 7 nucleotides align to TRBD1. The V and J ends lost 5 bases and 7 bases, in that order; junction bases with no gene match: 8. The CDR3 loop spans 14 amino acids. The germline V gene has CDR1 LNHDA and CDR2 SQIVND (reference sequence). The CDR3 DNA reads as TGTGCCAGTAGTCTTGGGACAGACCTTAATGAGCAGTTCTTC. Translated: CASSLGTDLNEQFF.

The chain links TRBV12-3 or TRBV12-4 to TRBJ2-3; D is possibly TRBD1 (6 bases). The V gene lost 4 bases and the J gene lost 9 bases, with 11 bases spanning the gap. CDR3 length: 12 residues. The CDR3 DNA reads TGTGCCAGCAGTTACCAGACAGGAACGCAGTATTTT. Amino acid sequence: CASSYQTGTQYF.

This clonotype turned up a few times. The gene calls are TRBV5-1 and TRBJ1-1; the D gene is possibly TRBD1 (6 bases). This CDR3 contains 15 residues. CDR1 SGHRS and CDR2 YFSETQ come from the germline V gene. Trimming pared 5 bases from V and 0 bases from J, leaving 14 bases between. The CDR3 DNA sequence: TGCGCCAGCAGTCTGGGGGCGGGGATGAACACTGAAGCTTTCTTT. This encodes CASSLGAGMNTEAFF.

This clonotype was detected many times. CDR3 amino acids: CASSLQPGQVNTEAFF. The CDR3 bases are TGCGCCAGCAGCTTACAGCCGGGACAGGTGAACACTGAAGCTTTCTTT. The V and J genes are TRBV5-1 and TRBJ1-1; 8 bases match TRBD1. The junction had 6 bases not matched to a gene; V was cut back by 2 bases and J by 0 bases. CDR3 length: 16 residues. The germline V gene encodes CDR1 SGHRS and CDR2 YFSETQ.

The chain couples TRBV3-1 to TRBJ1-1, with a weak D call TRBD1 (5 bases). CDR1 is LGHDT, CDR2 YNNKEL, per germline (reference sequence). Trimming removed 4 bases from V and 0 bases from J, with 15 bases in between. CDR3 size: 16 residues. This CDR3 reads CASSLTPGRVNTEAFF. For the CDR3, the DNA is TGTGCCAGCAGCCTAACCCCGGGACGTGTGAACACTGAAGCTTTCTTT.

The genes are TRBV7-9 and TRBJ1-1; possibly TRBD1 for D (6 bases). V was trimmed by 0 bases and J by 7 bases, leaving 18 bases between them. This CDR3 is built from 16 residues. Germline CDR1 is SEHNR and CDR2 is FQNEAQ (reference sequence). The CDR3 sequence: CASSLAPDDRSDEAFF. CDR3 nucleotide sequence: TGTGCCAGCAGCTTAGCCCCCGATGACAGGTCGGATGAAGCTTTCTTT.

This clonotype showed up just once. The chain links TRBV7-2 to TRBJ2-3, with D perhaps TRBD2 (5 bases). The V and J ends lost 5 bases and 6 bases respectively, with 18 bases between them. The germline V gene encodes CDR1 SGHTA and CDR2 FQGNSA. The CDR3 contains 15 residues. In DNA, the CDR3 is TGTGCCAGCAGCGGACGGACTCGCCAAGGGGATACGCAGTATTTT. Translated, it gives CASSGRTRQGDTQYF. Drawing the rest from reference TRBV7-2 and TRBJ2-3, the complete variable domain is GAGVSQSPSNKVTEKGKDVELRCDPISGHTALYWYRQSLGQGLEFLIYFQGNSAPDKSGLPSDRFSAERTGGSVSTLTIQRTQQEDSAVYLCASSGRTRQGDTQYFGPGTRLTVL.

The table lists this clonotype with a few counts. The CDR3 loop is CASKRGGEVNQPQHF. The CDR3 DNA follows: TGTGCCAGTAAAAGAGGGGGGGAAGTCAATCAGCCCCAGCATTTT. The V call is TRBV19, the J call TRBJ1-5; possibly TRBD1 for D (6 bases). The germline gives CDR1 LNHDA, CDR2 SQIVND (reference sequence). This CDR3 has 15 amino acids. Trimming shortened V by 7 bases and J by 3 bases, and 16 bases separated the two germline ends. Using reference TRBV19 and TRBJ1-5 for the parts outside the CDR3, the full variable domain is DGGITQSPKYLFRKEGQNVTLSCEQNLNHDAMYWYRQDPGQGLRLIYYSQIVNDFQKGDIAEGYSVSREKKESFPLTVTSAQKNPTAFYLCASKRGGEVNQPQHFGDGTRLSIL.

This clonotype was detected ten times or more. The V call is TRBV12-3 or TRBV12-4, the J call TRBJ1-6; no clear D gene. The CDR3 is made up of 14 amino acids. V lost 6 bases and J lost 3, with 9 bases in between. CDR3 nucleotide sequence: TGTGCCAGCAGCGATCGACTCTATAATTCACCCCTCCACTTT. Protein sequence: CASSDRLYNSPLHF.

This clonotype has ten or more counts. The rearrangement links TRBV5-1 to TRBJ1-2; D is uncertain. Germline V gives CDR1 SGHRS, CDR2 YFSETQ. Deletions cut 4 bases from V and 5 bases from J, with 15 bases between. The length of the CDR3 is 14 residues. CDR3 sequence reads: CASSARTLGYGYTF. The DNA for the CDR3 is TGCGCCAGCAGCGCGCGGACTCTCGGATATGGCTACACCTTC.

The chain recombines TRBV2 with TRBJ2-3; 7 bases align to TRBD2. This CDR3 comprises 15 residues. With 8 bases clipped from V and 1 base from J, the junction kept 9 bases outside the gene matches. Germline-derived CDR1 and CDR2 are SNHLY and FYNNEI. The CDR3 loop reads CASSNLAVGTDTQYF. In nucleotides, the CDR3 is TGTGCCAGCTCCAACCTAGCGGTAGGCACAGATACGCAGTATTTT. The whole variable domain, filled in from reference TRBV2 and TRBJ2-3, reads EPEVTQTPSHQVTQMGQEVILRCVPISNHLYFYWYRQILGQKVEFLVSFYNNEISEKSEIFDDQFSVERPDGSNFTLKIRSTKLEDSAMYFCASSNLAVGTDTQYFGPGTRLTVL.